One and the same sample provided the 9 T cell receptor beta chains below, sequenced in a study of blood T cell repertoires in COVID-19. This table comes from immunoSEQ multiplex PCR, and its TCRdb copy is limited to in-frame clones, with some not included. The sample shows 86,000 or so clones, 86% of them seen only once. Material for sequencing was peripheral blood. These receptor sequences come from a man aged 45-60 years with active or convalescent COVID-19.

V and J are TRBV7-9 and TRBJ2-2; possibly TRBD1 for D (6 bases). The V end was cut by 2 bases, the J end by 2 bases, with 15 bases between. The CDR3 sequence is 17 residues long. The germline V gene encodes CDR1 SEHNR and CDR2 FQNEAQ (reference sequence). The CDR3 sequence is CASSLLRGTLNTGELFF. Written as DNA, the CDR3 is TGTGCCAGCAGCTTATTGAGGGGGACACTAAACACCGGGGAGCTGTTTTTT.

The rearrangement uses TRBV19 and TRBJ2-3; 11 bases match TRBD1. The CDR3 is 15 residues long. J was trimmed by 6 bases and V by 6 bases; bases with no gene match: 8. CDR1 is LNHDA, CDR2 SQIVND, per germline (reference sequence). This CDR3 is CASRPGQGVKDTQYF. Here the CDR3 DNA reads TGTGCCAGTAGGCCGGGACAGGGGGTGAAGGATACGCAGTATTTT.

V usage is TRBV4-1 and J usage is TRBJ2-7, with 8 bases fitting TRBD1. The ends lost 2 bases at V and 5 bases at J; junction bases unmatched: 5. CDR1 is MGHRA and CDR2 is YSYEKL in the germline V gene. The CDR3 has 14 residues. CDR3 amino acids: CASSQTGQGDEQYF. The DNA for the CDR3 is TGCGCCAGCAGCCAAACTGGACAGGGCGACGAGCAGTACTTC.

The chain is built from TRBV27 and TRBJ1-1; D is unresolved. The length of the CDR3 is 14 residues. Between the trimmed V and J ends, which lost 6 bases and 0 bases, there was a span of 11 bases. Germline CDR1 MNHEY, CDR2 SMNVEV (reference sequence). CDR3 DNA sequence: TGTGCCAGCAGCCTTGCTGAGATGAACACTGAAGCTTTCTTT. Translated: CASSLAEMNTEAFF.

The rearrangement uses TRBV11-2 and TRBJ2-2; TRBD2 might be the D (5 bases). The CDR3 consists of 14 residues. The ends were cut back, 1 base at V and 7 bases at J, with 10 bases in the middle. The germline CDR1 and CDR2 sequences are SGHAT and FQNNGV. CDR3 sequence: CASSLAGGDGELFF. The CDR3 nucleotides read TGTGCCAGCAGCTTAGCAGGAGGAGACGGGGAGCTGTTTTTT.

The V and J genes are TRBV28 and TRBJ2-1, with 9 bases matching TRBD1. Losses at the gene ends were 5 bases for V and 6 bases for J; bases not matched to a gene: 5. The germline V gene encodes CDR1 MDHEN and CDR2 SYDVKM. This CDR3 is 14 amino acids long. CDR3 in DNA: TGTGCCAGCAGTCCCCCGGGACAGGGCAATGAGCAGTTCTTC. Translated, it gives CASSPPGQGNEQFF.

J is TRBJ1-5 and V is TRBV6-1, with TRBD1 matching over 8 bases. Germline CDR1 is MNHNS and CDR2 is SASEGT. The CDR3 spans 15 residues. The ends lost 0 bases at V and 4 bases at J; junction bases unmatched: 2. The CDR3 is CASSEARTGNQPQHF. Written as DNA, the CDR3 is TGTGCCAGCAGTGAAGCGAGGACAGGGAATCAGCCCCAGCATTTT.

The chain employs TRBV18 and TRBJ1-3; perhaps TRBD1 as D (6 bases). V dropped 3 bases and J dropped 0 bases, with 12 bases sitting between them. Germline-derived CDR1 and CDR2 are KGHSH and LQKENI. The CDR3 spans 16 residues. The CDR3: CASSPQDRSSGNTIYF. CDR3 nucleotides: TGTGCCAGCTCACCCCAAGACAGGAGCTCTGGAAACACCATATATTTT.

This chain joins TRBV10-1 and TRBJ1-1, with D unclear. The V and J ends lost 4 bases and 1 base respectively, with 7 bases between them. There are 13 residues in the CDR3. The germline CDR1 and CDR2 sequences are WNHNN and SYGVQD (reference sequence). The CDR3 sequence is CASSVQSNTEAFF. The CDR3 DNA follows: TGCGCCAGCAGTGTACAGTCGAACACTGAAGCTTTCTTT.